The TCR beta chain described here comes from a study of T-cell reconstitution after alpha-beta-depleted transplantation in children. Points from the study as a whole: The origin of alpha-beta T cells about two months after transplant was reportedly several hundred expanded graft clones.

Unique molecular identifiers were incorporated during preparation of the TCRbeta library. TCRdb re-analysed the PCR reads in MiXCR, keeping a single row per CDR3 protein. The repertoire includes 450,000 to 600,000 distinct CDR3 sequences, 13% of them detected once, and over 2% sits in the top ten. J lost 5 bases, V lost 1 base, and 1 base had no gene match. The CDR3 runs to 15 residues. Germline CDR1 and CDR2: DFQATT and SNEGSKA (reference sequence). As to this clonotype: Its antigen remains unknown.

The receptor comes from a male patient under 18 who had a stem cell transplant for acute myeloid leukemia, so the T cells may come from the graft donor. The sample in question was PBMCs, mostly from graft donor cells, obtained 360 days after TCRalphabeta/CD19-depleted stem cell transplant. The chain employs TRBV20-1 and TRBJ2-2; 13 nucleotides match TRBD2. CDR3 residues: CSARAGLAGTGELFF. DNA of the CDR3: TGCAGTGCTAGAGCGGGACTAGCGGGAACCGGGGAGCTGTTTTTT.